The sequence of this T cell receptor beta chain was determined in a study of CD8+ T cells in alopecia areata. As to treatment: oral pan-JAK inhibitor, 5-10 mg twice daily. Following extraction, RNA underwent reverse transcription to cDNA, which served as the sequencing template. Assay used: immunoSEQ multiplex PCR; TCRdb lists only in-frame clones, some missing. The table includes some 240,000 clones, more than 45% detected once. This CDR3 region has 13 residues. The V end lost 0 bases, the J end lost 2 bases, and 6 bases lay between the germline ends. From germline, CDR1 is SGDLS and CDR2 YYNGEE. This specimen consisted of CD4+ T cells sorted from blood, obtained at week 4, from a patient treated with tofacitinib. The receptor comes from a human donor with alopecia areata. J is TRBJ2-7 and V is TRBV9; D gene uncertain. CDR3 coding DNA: TGTGCCAGCAGCGTAGCCCCAGCCTACGAGCAGTACTTC. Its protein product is CASSVAPAYEQYF.